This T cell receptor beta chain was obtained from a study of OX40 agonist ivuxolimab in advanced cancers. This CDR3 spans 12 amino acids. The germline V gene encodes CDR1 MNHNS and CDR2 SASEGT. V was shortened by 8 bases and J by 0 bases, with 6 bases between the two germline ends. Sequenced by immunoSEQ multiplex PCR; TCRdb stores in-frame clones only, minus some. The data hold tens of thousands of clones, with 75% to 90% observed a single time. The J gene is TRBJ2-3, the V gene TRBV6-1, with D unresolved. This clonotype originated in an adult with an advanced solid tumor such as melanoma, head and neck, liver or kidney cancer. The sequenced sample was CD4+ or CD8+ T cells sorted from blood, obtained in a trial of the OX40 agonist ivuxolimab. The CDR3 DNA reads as TGTGCCAGCTTAGGTAGCACAGATACGCAGTATTTT. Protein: CASLGSTDTQYF.